The clone carrying this TCR beta chain was observed a few times. The CDR3 covers 13 residues. Trimming left V 1 base short and J 8 bases short, with 11 bases between. CDR1 and CDR2 from the germline V gene are GTSNPN and SVGIG (reference sequence). TCRdb re-analysed the RT-PCR reads in MiXCR, keeping a single row per CDR3 protein. In the table there are about 700,000 distinct CDR3 sequences, 12% to 15% of which are singletons. The sample was memory CD4+ T cells from blood. This rearrangement joins TRBV30 to TRBJ1-4; D is unclear. The clonotype was recovered from a female donor in good health, serving as a healthy control. As DNA, the CDR3 is TGTGCCTGGAGTGCTAAAGCGGGCGAAAAACTGTTTTTT. Protein sequence: CAWSAKAGEKLFF.